These T cell receptor beta chains were read from a single sample in a study of cytomegalovirus exposure and HLA in healthy donors. TCRdb keeps only in-frame clones here, not all; method: immunoSEQ multiplex PCR. Among 150,000 to 200,000 clones listed, approximately 80% were seen once. Sequenced sample: PBMCs. All receptors derive from a middle-aged woman in good health and CMV-seronegative. Both conserved end residues are part of each CDR3. The order of the fields is CDR3 DNA, CDR3 protein, D gene, CDR3 length, J gene, clone size, V gene. D genes are given only for firm matches. For some rows the clone size is stated as once, few or many, or as a class when expanded; others skip it.

CDR3 DNA: TGTGCCAGTAGTATACTCTCCGGAGGGGTATACAATGAGCAGTTCTTC
CDR3 protein: CASSILSGGVYNEQFF
D gene: NA
CDR3 length: 16
J gene: TRBJ2-1
clone size: NA
V gene: TRBV19

CDR3 DNA: TGTGCCAGCAGCCCCGGGACTAGCGGGAAACAAGAGACCCAGTACTTC
CDR3 protein: CASSPGTSGKQETQYF
D gene: TRBD2
CDR3 length: 16
J gene: TRBJ2-5
clone size: NA
V gene: TRBV5-4

CDR3 DNA: TGTGCCAGCAGTTGGTACCGACAGGGGTCCTACGAGCAGTACTTC
CDR3 protein: CASSWYRQGSYEQYF
D gene: TRBD1
CDR3 length: 15
J gene: TRBJ2-7
clone size: NA
V gene: TRBV28

CDR3 DNA: TGTGCCAGCGGGACTATGAACTACGAGCAGTACTTC
CDR3 protein: CASGTMNYEQYF
D gene: TRBD2
CDR3 length: 12
J gene: TRBJ2-7
clone size: NA
V gene: TRBV7-2

CDR3 DNA: TGTGCCAGCCACTCAGGGGGCCGAACTGAAGCTTTCTTT
CDR3 protein: CASHSGGRTEAFF
D gene: TRBD1
CDR3 length: 13
J gene: TRBJ1-1
clone size: few
V gene: TRBV7-9

CDR3 DNA: TGTGCCAGCACTCCATCGCCGGGAGGGGCTGCAGATACGCAGTATTTT
CDR3 protein: CASTPSPGGAADTQYF
D gene: TRBD2
CDR3 length: 16
J gene: TRBJ2-3
clone size: NA
V gene: TRBV28

CDR3 DNA: TGTGCCAGCAGGGACAGGGGGTTCGGGGAGCTGTTTTTT
CDR3 protein: CASRDRGFGELFF
D gene: TRBD1
CDR3 length: 13
J gene: TRBJ2-2
clone size: NA
V gene: TRBV7-2

CDR3 DNA: TGCAGCGTTGGGACAGCCGCTGATCCGGGGGAGCTGTTTTTT
CDR3 protein: CSVGTAADPGELFF
D gene: NA
CDR3 length: 14
J gene: TRBJ2-2
clone size: NA
V gene: TRBV29-1

CDR3 DNA: TGTGCCAGCAGCTTAATTGGGACAGGGCGGAATGAGCAGTTCTTC
CDR3 protein: CASSLIGTGRNEQFF
D gene: TRBD1
CDR3 length: 15
J gene: TRBJ2-1
clone size: NA
V gene: TRBV7-3

CDR3 DNA: TGTGCCAGTAGTACATATGGACAGATTCAAGACGAGCAGTACTTC
CDR3 protein: CASSTYGQIQDEQYF
D gene: NA
CDR3 length: 15
J gene: TRBJ2-7
clone size: NA
V gene: TRBV19

CDR3 DNA: TGCGCCAGCAGCCAAGGCATTGCCGTTGGGGCTTACAATGAGCAGTTCTTC
CDR3 protein: CASSQGIAVGAYNEQFF
D gene: NA
CDR3 length: 17
J gene: TRBJ2-1
clone size: NA
V gene: TRBV4-3

CDR3 DNA: TGTGCCAGCAGCCAAGATGCTAGCGGGAGATCAGATACGCAGTATTTT
CDR3 protein: CASSQDASGRSDTQYF
D gene: TRBD2
CDR3 length: 16
J gene: TRBJ2-3
clone size: NA
V gene: TRBV4-2

CDR3 DNA: TGTGCCAACCGCCTGGGGCCGAACACTGAAGCTTTCTTT
CDR3 protein: CANRLGPNTEAFF
D gene: NA
CDR3 length: 13
J gene: TRBJ1-1
clone size: NA
V gene: TRBV10-3

CDR3 DNA: TGTGCCAGCAGTCCACGGACAGCCCCGTGGGGTAACGTCTACGAGCAGTACTTC
CDR3 protein: CASSPRTAPWGNVYEQYF
D gene: NA
CDR3 length: 18
J gene: TRBJ2-7
clone size: NA
V gene: TRBV27